The 6 T cell receptor beta chains below come from one sample, sequenced in a study of early T cells in non-severe SARS-CoV-2 infection. A single record per CDR3 protein comes from TCRdb applying MiXCR to the 5' RACE reads. This table holds 54,000 or so distinct CDR3 sequences, around 12% found once. Source material: whole blood. These receptors all come from an adult who was a healthcare worker with PCR-confirmed SARS-CoV-2 infection or an uninfected control (not recorded which).

At least ten counts were recorded for this clonotype. The DNA for the CDR3 is TGTGCCTGGAGTGTAAGGGCTGGGGCCAACGTCCTGACTTTC. Amino acids: CAWSVRAGANVLTF. This chain uses TRBV30 with TRBJ2-6; D not resolved. Germline CDR1 reads GTSNPN; CDR2 reads SVGIG (reference sequence). Between the trimmed V and J ends, which lost 0 bases and 2 bases, there was a span of 5 bases. The CDR3 is 14 residues long.

This clonotype was seen more than once but under ten times. The genes are TRBV6-5 and TRBJ2-7; D is unclear. The germline V gene encodes CDR1 MNHEY and CDR2 SVGAGI. The CDR3 sequence is 14 residues long. The V and J ends lost 2 bases and 4 bases respectively, with 12 bases between them. This CDR3 is CASSYRASFYEQYF. CDR3 DNA sequence: TGTGCCAGCAGTTACCGCGCAAGCTTTTACGAGCAGTACTTC.

This chain joins TRBV6-6 and TRBJ1-2, with D perhaps TRBD1 (5 bases). CDR1 is MNHNY, CDR2 SVGAGI, per germline (reference sequence). Deletions cut 7 bases from V and 6 bases from J, with 15 bases between. The length of the CDR3 is 13 residues. The CDR3 DNA is TGTGCCAGCACATTCAGGGCTTCGAATGGCTACACCTTC. Protein product: CASTFRASNGYTF.

This clonotype was detected a few times. The chain employs TRBV13 and TRBJ2-2; D is unclear. The germline V gene encodes CDR1 PRHDT and CDR2 FYEKMQ (reference sequence). V was pared by 3 bases and J by 8 bases, with 4 bases between. The length of the CDR3 is 11 residues. The CDR3 spells CASSFSGELFF. In DNA form, the CDR3 reads TGTGCCAGCAGCTTTTCTGGGGAGCTGTTTTTT.

The rearrangement uses TRBV20-1 and TRBJ1-5; 7 bases agree with TRBD1. Unmatched junction bases numbered 10, after V lost 5 bases and J lost 3 bases. Germline CDR1 reads DFQATT; CDR2 reads SNEGSKA (reference sequence). This CDR3 has 15 amino acids. CDR3 DNA sequence: TGCAGTGCTGCTATTACAGGGGCCTTCAATCAGCCCCAGCATTTT. Encoded protein: CSAAITGAFNQPQHF.

This clonotype occurred many times. The chain has TRBV27 and TRBJ2-2; D may be TRBD1 (6 bases). Trimming took off 5 bases at V and 4 bases at J, with 20 bases between the two ends. Germline lookup yields CDR1 MNHEY and CDR2 SMNVEV (reference sequence). The CDR3 loop spans 17 amino acids. CDR3 sequence (DNA): TGTGCCAGCAGTATTTATAAGACCGGGACATCCACCGGGGAGCTGTTTTTT. Translated, it gives CASSIYKTGTSTGELFF.